This TCR beta chain originates from a study of early T cells in non-severe SARS-CoV-2 infection (dated by TCRdb to the early 2020s). For the wider study: Bulk RNA from unsorted whole blood was used for TCR sequencing, so alpha and beta chains could not be paired. The paper as a whole reports these results and caveats: VDJdb matching was skewed toward anti-spike CD8 responses and likely underestimated virus-specific expansions, missing private and CD4 specificities.

The CDR3 spans 13 residues, from the cysteine through the phenylalanine. Only the CDR3 part of the read is kept: 39 bases, read in frame from the first base. The germline V gene (reference sequence) provides CDR1 SGHNT and CDR2 YYREEE. The trim is 0 bases for V and 6 bases for J, with a gap of 9 bases between the germline ends. The sample holds a few counts of this clonotype. Its specific antigen is unknown. The input lacks base qualities; no much larger clone sits a single base away. Set within a cohort of healthcare workers in London, UK, this nested case-control study involved weekly PCR testing of nasopharyngeal swabs along with blood sampling. Healthcare workers were recruited between 23 and 31 March 2020, during the week of the UK lockdown, and were followed weekly for up to roughly 16 weeks. Library preparation employed 5' RACE. Sequencing used a NextSeq 500. In the TCR library protocol, unique molecular identifiers were attached to individual cDNA molecules to correct for PCR bias and sequencing error. TCR alpha and beta chains were both sequenced, and the abundances of alpha and beta sequences in each sample were closely correlated with each other. On the authors' methods: Decombinator V4 was used to annotate the V gene, J gene and CDR3 of the TCR sequences. TCRs were defined as expanded if a significant change between any two time points was detected under a Poisson model with p below 0.0001. TCR abundances were normalised to the total number of TCRs sequenced per sample and expressed as counts per million. TRAV1-2 paired with TRAJ12, TRAJ20 or TRAJ33 defined MAIT TCRs, while TRAV10 paired with TRAJ18 defined iNKT TCRs. VDJdb, accessed 1 November 2021, was searched for CMV, EBV and SARS-CoV-2 annotated TCRs, excluding TCRs annotated for multiple antigens. TCRdb reprocessed the public reads (quality trimming at Q25 with fastp, clone calling with MiXCR) and kept in-frame beta chains. One record per CDR3 amino acid sequence lists the most common genes and DNA. The V and J calls shown here were made by TCRdb, not taken from the authors' results. This sample gives roughly 81,000 distinct CDR3 sequences in total; about 12% of them show up just once. Over 2.5% of the sample is taken by the ten largest.

Sequencing was performed on whole blood. This receptor chain uses TRBV5-4 and TRBJ1-1; no D segment can be confidently identified. This TCR was recovered from an adult who was a healthcare worker with PCR-confirmed SARS-CoV-2 infection or an uninfected control (not recorded which). The encoded CDR3 is CASSLVGVAEAFF. The nucleotide sequence is given as TGTGCCAGCAGCTTGGTCGGGGTCGCTGAAGCTTTCTTT.